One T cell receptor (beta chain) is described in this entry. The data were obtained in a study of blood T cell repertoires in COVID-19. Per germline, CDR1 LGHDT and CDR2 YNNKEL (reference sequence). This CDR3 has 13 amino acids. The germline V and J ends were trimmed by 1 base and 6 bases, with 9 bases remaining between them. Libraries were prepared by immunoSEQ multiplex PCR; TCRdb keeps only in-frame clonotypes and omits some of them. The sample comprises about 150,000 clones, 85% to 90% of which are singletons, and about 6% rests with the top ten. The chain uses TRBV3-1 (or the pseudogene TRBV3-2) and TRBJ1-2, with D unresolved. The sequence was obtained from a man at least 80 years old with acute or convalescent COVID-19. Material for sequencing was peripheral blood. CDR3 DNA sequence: TGTGCCAGCAGCCAAGTCCCCGGGGATGGCTACACCTTC. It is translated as CASSQVPGDGYTF.